Listed below are T cell receptor beta chains from one sample, sequenced in a study of T cell responses to AZD1222 COVID-19 vaccine. Sequencing was performed with immunoSEQ multiplex PCR; in TCRdb, only in-frame clones are kept and a portion is missing. The sample holds around 150,000 clones, over 75% seen once. This sample comprised peripheral blood, obtained on day 0 of AZD1222 vaccination. These receptors all come from an adult in good health. Both conserved end residues are part of each CDR3. A D gene is named only where the DNA matches it firmly.

cdr3_aa d_call cdr3_length v_call
CASLLLTGISYNEQFF - 16 TRBV12-5
CASSEGQGLYEQYF - 14 TRBV18
CSVGAGAMNTEAFF - 14 TRBV29-1
CSVEVGSGNEKLFF - 14 TRBV29-1
CASKQDITMNTEAFF - 15 TRBV6-5
CASRLTGGRRLNTEAFF TRBD1 17 TRBV5-1
CASSEGWDTQYF - 12 TRBV10-1
CASSFLRDRPNEQYF TRBD1 15 TRBV7-2
CARGGPLYF TRBD2 9 TRBV19
CASSIAGIYEQYF - 13 TRBV7-9
CASSRSTGRNNSPLHF TRBD1 16 TRBV19
CASSVSSGGFTDTQYF TRBD2 16 TRBV6-4
CAWSVRGDEQFF - 12 TRBV30
CASSRVNTEAFF - 12 TRBV5-1
CASSINRNSNQPQHF - 15 TRBV19
CASSPPGARRQETQYF - 16 TRBV7-6
CASSQTTGTSNYWNTGELFF TRBD2 20 TRBV4-3
CASSPSIGEKGGYTF - 15 TRBV4-2
CASSMGTNQETQYF - 14 TRBV19
CASSLRTGMETQYF TRBD1 14 TRBV19
CASSPGARPGSEQYF - 15 TRBV7-3
CASSLVEWGAVGYTF - 15 TRBV7-6
CASSFSLNYGYTF - 13 TRBV12-3/TRBV12-4
CASSLPSSYEQYF - 13 TRBV7-9
CASSKMGQGSGNTIYF TRBD1 16 TRBV19
CSAGQGLDYGYTF TRBD1 13 TRBV29-1
CASSLETGFAEAFF - 14 TRBV5-5
CASSLTAMNTEAFF - 14 TRBV5-1
CASSEVGLLTGELFF - 15 TRBV6-1
CATSRDPAGAEQYF - 14 TRBV15
CASSGLAGGPFFYEQYF TRBD2 17 TRBV14
CASSQREPRDGQFF TRBD2 14 TRBV6-5
CASSPPNTDTQYF - 13 TRBV4-1
CASSALREQPQHF - 13 TRBV7-9
CASSLQEGGEQYF - 13 TRBV12-3/TRBV12-4
CASSRTSGNTGELFF TRBD2 15 TRBV7-2
CASSIGVAYGYTF - 13 TRBV19
CASSPIRGSSYNEQFF TRBD1 16 TRBV7-8
CASSGRLGLAGGKQFF TRBD2 16 TRBV2
CASSQVDEGQGKETQYF TRBD1 17 TRBV4-2
CASSQRPGTGGEGGYTF TRBD1 17 TRBV4-2
CASSSFSGGTYEQYF TRBD2 15 TRBV27
CASSLGVPNTEAFF - 14 TRBV5-1
CASSQEVLVEAFF - 13 TRBV4-1
CASRDRGWDYGYTF TRBD1 14 TRBV28
CASSLGVAGGRGEQFF TRBD2 16 TRBV11-3
CASVQGLSYGYTF - 13 TRBV2
CAWSPLGDSSNQPQHF - 16 TRBV30
CASSGSGEGAYNEQFF - 16 TRBV6-4